Listed here is a single T cell receptor (beta chain). Antigen: not known. The germline gives CDR1 SGHTA, CDR2 FQGNSA. The CDR3 has 16 amino acids. This PCR relied on a set of 60 Vbeta primers and 13 Jbeta primers. Profiling relied on immunoSEQ multiplex PCR, and the TCRdb table lists in-frame clones only, not all of them. The repertoire holds over 150,000 clones, approximately 78% seen once, with under 2% in the top ten. The data belong to a study of cytomegalovirus exposure and HLA in healthy donors. Overall study: A data release that came early held approximately 92 million unique TCRs from HLA-typed donors. Whole-study findings and limits: In a later analysis, a missense DCLRE1C variant was linked to TCR beta V- and J-gene trimming. Some V segments, including TRBV6-2 and TRBV6-3, were excluded as indistinguishable.

The specimen sequenced was PBMCs. The rearrangement links TRBV7-2 to TRBJ1-3, with D unresolved. The end of the DNA fits TRBJ2-2 better, so the J call may be wrong. This sequence was found in a woman between 18 and 30 years old in good health and CMV-seronegative. DNA of the CDR3: TGTGCCAGCAGCCGGGCCGAGTCGCTGGTGACCGGGGAGCTGTTTTTT. Its protein product is CASSRAESLVTGELFF.